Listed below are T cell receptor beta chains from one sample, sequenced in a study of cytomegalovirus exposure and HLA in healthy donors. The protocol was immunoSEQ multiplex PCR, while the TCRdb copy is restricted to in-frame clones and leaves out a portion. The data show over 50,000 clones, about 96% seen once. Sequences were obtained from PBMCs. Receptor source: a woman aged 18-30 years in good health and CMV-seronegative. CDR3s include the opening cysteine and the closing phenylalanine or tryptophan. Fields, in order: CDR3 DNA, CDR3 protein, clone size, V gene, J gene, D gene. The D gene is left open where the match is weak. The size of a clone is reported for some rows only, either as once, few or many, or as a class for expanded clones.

TGTGCCAGCAGCTTGGCCCGGGGTGAAGCTTTCTTT	CASSLARGEAFF	once	TRBV5-4	TRBJ1-1	NA
TGTGCCAGCAGTCCCGGACAGGGACCGAACACTGAAGCTTTCTTT	CASSPGQGPNTEAFF	NA	TRBV27	TRBJ1-1	TRBD1
TGTGCCAGTACCCCTGCTAGTCGGGGTCGCTCTGAAAAACTGTTTTTT	CASTPASRGRSEKLFF	NA	TRBV19	TRBJ1-4	NA
TGTGCCAGCAGCCCCGCGCTTTCGGGGACAGGGAGCCGGTGGGAGCAGTACTTC	CASSPALSGTGSRWEQYF	once	TRBV11-2	TRBJ2-7	TRBD1
TGCGCCAGCAGCCAAGAGACAGGCGGGGGCTACACCTTC	CASSQETGGGYTF	NA	TRBV4-3	TRBJ1-2	NA
TGTGCCAGCAGCGTAGGGGCGGGGGGGCGGCAGACCCAGTACTTC	CASSVGAGGRQTQYF	NA	TRBV9	TRBJ2-5	TRBD2
TGTGCCAGTAGTATGGAACTATACAATGAGCAGTTCTTC	CASSMELYNEQFF	NA	TRBV19	TRBJ2-1	NA
TGTGCCAGCAGCCCCCGGACAGGGGGTGGGGAGCAGTACTTC	CASSPRTGGGEQYF	once	TRBV27	TRBJ2-7	TRBD1
TGTGCCAGCAGTGATTATAGCGAGGAGACCCAGTACTTC	CASSDYSEETQYF	once	TRBV2	TRBJ2-5	NA
TGTGCCAGCAGCTTAGAGTTCGGGGGGGAGCAGTTCTTC	CASSLEFGGEQFF	NA	TRBV11-2	TRBJ2-1	TRBD2
TGTGCCAGCAGCCCGCCGGGGCGGGAGGGGTCTAAGCAGTACTTC	CASSPPGREGSKQYF	NA	TRBV7-8	TRBJ2-7	TRBD2
TGTGCCAGCAGTTCCCCCCGGGAGCAGTTCTTC	CASSSPREQFF	NA	TRBV11-1	TRBJ2-1	NA
TGTGCCAGCAGCCCACCGGACAGGCCCACCTATGGCTACACCTTC	CASSPPDRPTYGYTF	once	TRBV28	TRBJ1-2	TRBD1
TGTGCCAGTAGTCTGGGGAGGCACATGAACACTGAAGCTTTCTTT	CASSLGRHMNTEAFF	NA	TRBV19	TRBJ1-1	NA
TGTGCCAGCAGCCAAACGGCCCGGGATGAAAAACTGTTTTTT	CASSQTARDEKLFF	once	TRBV7-9	TRBJ1-4	NA
TGTGCCAGCAGCAAAACTAGCGCCACTAGCACAGATACGCAGTATTTT	CASSKTSATSTDTQYF	once	TRBV5-4	TRBJ2-3	TRBD2
TGCGCCAGCAGCCACACAGTGACCATGAACACTGAAGCTTTCTTT	CASSHTVTMNTEAFF	NA	TRBV4-1	TRBJ1-1	NA
TGTGCCAGCAGCACCAACCCAGGGATACCGGGGGAGCTGTTTTTT	CASSTNPGIPGELFF	NA	TRBV9	TRBJ2-2	NA
TGTGCCAGTAGTATATCCCGGGACAGGGAGGGCCCCGGGGAGCTGTTTTTT	CASSISRDREGPGELFF	NA	TRBV19	TRBJ2-2	TRBD1
TGTGCCATCAGTGAGTCCGGAGCGGGAGGGTCCGGGGAGCTGTTTTTT	CAISESGAGGSGELFF	NA	TRBV10-3	TRBJ2-2	TRBD2
TGTGCCAGCAGCATAGCCCTAGGCAATGAGCAGTTCTTC	CASSIALGNEQFF	NA	TRBV28	TRBJ2-1	NA
TGTGCCAGCAGCTTAGTGGGGGGGAGATGGTCCACTGAAGCTTTCTTT	CASSLVGGRWSTEAFF	NA	TRBV7-3	TRBJ1-1	NA
TGTGCCCGCCCCCCGGAGGGTATGCTGGAGACCCAGTACTTC	CARPPEGMLETQYF	NA	TRBV7-9	TRBJ2-5	NA
TGTGCCATCAACACAGGGGGCTCCCTCTCTGGGGCCAACGTCCTGACTTTC	CAINTGGSLSGANVLTF	NA	TRBV10-3	TRBJ2-6	TRBD1
TGCGCCAGCAGCCGGGAGGGGGGGGGCACAGATACGCAGTATTTT	CASSREGGGTDTQYF	once	TRBV5-1	TRBJ2-3	TRBD2
TGTGCCAGCAGCCAAGGGTTGGGACTAGGGAATGAGCAGTTCTTC	CASSQGLGLGNEQFF	NA	TRBV28	TRBJ2-1	TRBD2
TGCAGGCCGGTGGCGGGCAATGAGCAGTTCTTC	CRPVAGNEQFF	NA	TRBV20-1	TRBJ2-1	NA
TGTGCCAGCAGTTACTCGAGAGGAGTCACCGGGGAGCTGTTTTTT	CASSYSRGVTGELFF	NA	TRBV6-5	TRBJ2-2	NA